The entry below describes one T cell receptor beta chain. Antigen unknown. This CDR3 has 13 residues. V gave up 5 bases and J gave up 5 bases, with 10 bases separating them. One entry per CDR3 protein results from TCRdb running MiXCR on the RT-PCR reads. There are hundreds of thousands of distinct CDR3 sequences in the sample; approximately 15% occur only once, and 6.5% to 8% lies in the top ten. This record comes from a study of response to subunit inactivated influenza vaccine. Overall study findings and caveats: Few new T cells, the authors suggested, are recruited by each seasonal influenza vaccination.

The V call is TRBV12-3 or TRBV12-4, the J call TRBJ2-1; D is ambiguous. This specimen consisted of PBMCs from blood, obtained around 14 days before vaccination. This TCR was sampled from a man between 50 and 59 years old who received an inactivated influenza vaccine. As DNA, the CDR3 is TGTGCCAGCAGTCCCCGGACGGACAATGAGCAGTTCTTC. Its translation is CASSPRTDNEQFF.